This T cell receptor (beta chain) was retrieved from a study of T cell repertoires in cytomegalovirus infection. About the study: From public TCR beta signatures came an indication of both CMV infection and matching HLA type.

Overall study results and limits: It was HLA-C-restricted CMV-specific TCR beta clonotypes that dominated the response ex vivo. Using cumulative public TCR beta family frequency, the authors identified those who carried CMV together with the relevant HLA.

MiXCR, run by TCRdb on the reads, gives a single entry per CDR3 protein. The repertoire includes about 340,000 distinct CDR3 sequences, approximately 32% of them detected once, and 20% sits in the top ten. With regard to this clonotype: Its antigen is not identified.

This CDR3 is 16 amino acids long. In germline, CDR1 is SGHTA, CDR2 FQGTGA. Trimming took 4 bases from V and 0 from J, leaving 13 bases between them. The material was cultured PBMCs, obtained from culture after CMV antigen stimulation. The V call is TRBV7-3, the J call TRBJ2-1; D perhaps matches TRBD2 (6 bases). This sequence was found in a human donor in good health (CMV status not recorded). Some clones in this sample may be carry-over from other donors' samples. The CDR3 nucleotides read TGTGCCAGCAGCTCCCGGGGGAGAAGCTCCTACAATGAGCAGTTCTTC. This gives the protein CASSSRGRSSYNEQFF.